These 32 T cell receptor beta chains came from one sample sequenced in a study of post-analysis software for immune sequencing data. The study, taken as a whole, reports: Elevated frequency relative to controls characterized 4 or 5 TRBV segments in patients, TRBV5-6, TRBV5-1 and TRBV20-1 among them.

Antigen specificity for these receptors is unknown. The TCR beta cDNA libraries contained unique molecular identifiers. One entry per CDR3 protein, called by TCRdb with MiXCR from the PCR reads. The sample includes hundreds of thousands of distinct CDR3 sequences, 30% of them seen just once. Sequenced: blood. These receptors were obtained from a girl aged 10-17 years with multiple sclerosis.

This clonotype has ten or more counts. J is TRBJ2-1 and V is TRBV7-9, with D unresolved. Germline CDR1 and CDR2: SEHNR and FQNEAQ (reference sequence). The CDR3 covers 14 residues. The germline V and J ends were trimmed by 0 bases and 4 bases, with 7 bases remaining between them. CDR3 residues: CASSLAGNYNEQFF. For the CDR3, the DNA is TGTGCCAGCAGCTTAGCGGGAAATTACAATGAGCAGTTCTTC.

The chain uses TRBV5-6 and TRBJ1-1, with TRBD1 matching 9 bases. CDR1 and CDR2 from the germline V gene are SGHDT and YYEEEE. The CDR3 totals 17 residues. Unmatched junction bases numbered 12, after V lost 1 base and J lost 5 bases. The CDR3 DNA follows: TGTGCCAGCAGCTTGCCCCTAACAGGGGGCGCGGGAACTGAAGCTTTCTTT. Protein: CASSLPLTGGAGTEAFF.

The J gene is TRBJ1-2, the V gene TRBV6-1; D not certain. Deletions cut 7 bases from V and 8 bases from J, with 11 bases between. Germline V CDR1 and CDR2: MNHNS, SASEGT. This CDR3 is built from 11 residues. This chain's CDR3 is CASKVTSGYTF. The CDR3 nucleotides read TGTGCCAGCAAGGTGACATCCGGCTACACCTTC.

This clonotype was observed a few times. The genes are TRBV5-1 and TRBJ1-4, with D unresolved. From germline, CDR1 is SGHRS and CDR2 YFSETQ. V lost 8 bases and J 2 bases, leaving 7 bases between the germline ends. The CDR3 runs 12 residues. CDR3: CASSITNEKLFF. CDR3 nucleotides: TGCGCCAGTTCCATTACTAATGAAAAACTGTTTTTT.

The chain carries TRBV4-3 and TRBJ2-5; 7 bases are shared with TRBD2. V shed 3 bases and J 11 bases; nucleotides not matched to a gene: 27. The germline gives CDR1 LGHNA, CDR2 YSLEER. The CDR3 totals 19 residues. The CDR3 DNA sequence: TGCGCCAGCAGCCACCTCCGGGACTATCCTCCTGGTGGATTGAGTGAGCAGTACTTC. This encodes CASSHLRDYPPGGLSEQYF.

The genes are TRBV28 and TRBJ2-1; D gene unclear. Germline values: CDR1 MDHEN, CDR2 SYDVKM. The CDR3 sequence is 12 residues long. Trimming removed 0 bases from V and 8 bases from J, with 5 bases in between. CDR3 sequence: CASSLWVDEQFF. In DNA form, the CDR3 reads TGTGCCAGCAGTTTATGGGTGGATGAGCAGTTCTTC. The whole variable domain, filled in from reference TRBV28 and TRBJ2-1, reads DVKVTQSSRYLVKRTGEKVFLECVQDMDHENMFWYRQDPGLGLRLIYFSYDVKMKEKGDIPEGYSVSREKKERFSLILESASTNQTSMYLCASSLWVDEQFFGPGTRLTVL.

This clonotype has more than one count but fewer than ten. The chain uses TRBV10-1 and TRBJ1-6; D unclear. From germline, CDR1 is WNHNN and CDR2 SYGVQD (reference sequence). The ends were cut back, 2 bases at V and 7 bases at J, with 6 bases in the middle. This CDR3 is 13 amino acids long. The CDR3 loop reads CASSEVRNSPLHF. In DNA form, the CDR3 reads TGCGCCAGCAGTGAGGTCCGAAATTCACCCCTCCACTTT.

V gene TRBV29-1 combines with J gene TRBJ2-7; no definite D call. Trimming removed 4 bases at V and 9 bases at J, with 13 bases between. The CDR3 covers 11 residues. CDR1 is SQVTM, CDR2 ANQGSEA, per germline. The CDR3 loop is CSVVGPDGQYF. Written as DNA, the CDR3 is TGCAGCGTTGTAGGGCCCGACGGGCAGTACTTC.

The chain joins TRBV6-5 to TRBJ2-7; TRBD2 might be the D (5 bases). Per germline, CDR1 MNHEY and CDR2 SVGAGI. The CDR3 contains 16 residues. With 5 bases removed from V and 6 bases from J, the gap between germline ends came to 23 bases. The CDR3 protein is CASSLTTDIYASEQYF. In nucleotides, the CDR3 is TGTGCCAGCAGTCTGACTACCGATATCTACGCTTCCGAGCAGTACTTC.

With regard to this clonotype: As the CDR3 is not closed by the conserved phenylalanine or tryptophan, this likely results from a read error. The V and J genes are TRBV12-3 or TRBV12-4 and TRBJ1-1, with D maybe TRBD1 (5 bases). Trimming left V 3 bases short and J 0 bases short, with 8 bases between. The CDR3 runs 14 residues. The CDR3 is CASSLGRMNTEAFV. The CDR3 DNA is TGTGCCAGCAGTTTGGGACGGATGAACACTGAAGCTTTCGTT.

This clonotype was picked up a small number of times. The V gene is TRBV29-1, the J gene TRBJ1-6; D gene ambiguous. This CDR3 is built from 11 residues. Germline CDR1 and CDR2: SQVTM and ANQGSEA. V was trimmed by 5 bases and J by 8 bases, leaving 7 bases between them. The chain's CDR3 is CSVRSYSPLHF. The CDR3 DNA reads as TGCAGCGTTAGATCCTATTCACCCCTCCACTTT.

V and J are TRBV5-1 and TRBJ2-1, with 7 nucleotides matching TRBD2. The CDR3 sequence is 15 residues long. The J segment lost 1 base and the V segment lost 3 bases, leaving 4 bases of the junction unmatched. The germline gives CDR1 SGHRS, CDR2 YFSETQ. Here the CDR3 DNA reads TGCGCCAGCAGCTACGCGGGAGTTTCCTACAATGAGCAGTTCTTC. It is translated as CASSYAGVSYNEQFF.

DNA of the CDR3: TGTGCCAGCAGCCCGAGGACAGCTAATTCACCCCTCCACTTT. Amino acids: CASSPRTANSPLHF. The V and J genes are TRBV5-4 and TRBJ1-6; D perhaps matches TRBD1 (6 bases). The CDR3 runs 14 residues. V was cut by 4 bases and J by 6 bases, with 11 bases left in between. CDR1 and CDR2 (germline): SGHNT, YYREEE (reference sequence).

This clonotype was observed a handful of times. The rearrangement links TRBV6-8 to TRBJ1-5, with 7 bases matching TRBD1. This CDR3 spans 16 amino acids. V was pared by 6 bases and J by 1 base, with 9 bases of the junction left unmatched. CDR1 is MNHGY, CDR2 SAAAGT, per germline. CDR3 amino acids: CASSYVTGLSNQPQHF. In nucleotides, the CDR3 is TGTGCCAGCAGCTATGTGACAGGGCTAAGCAATCAGCCCCAGCATTTT.

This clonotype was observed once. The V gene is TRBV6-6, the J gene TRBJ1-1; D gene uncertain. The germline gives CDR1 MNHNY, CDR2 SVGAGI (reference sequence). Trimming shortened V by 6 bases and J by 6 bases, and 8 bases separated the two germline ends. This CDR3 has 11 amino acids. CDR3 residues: CASRVEPEAFF. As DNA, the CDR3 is TGTGCCAGCAGGGTGGAGCCTGAAGCTTTCTTT.

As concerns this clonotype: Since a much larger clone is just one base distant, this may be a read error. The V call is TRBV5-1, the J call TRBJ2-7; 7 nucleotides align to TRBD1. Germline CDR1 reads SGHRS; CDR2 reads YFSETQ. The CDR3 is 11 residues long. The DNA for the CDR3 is TGCGTCAGCACCCAGGGGGACGTGCAGTACTTC. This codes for CVSTQGDVQYF. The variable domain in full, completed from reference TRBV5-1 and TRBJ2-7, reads KAGVTQTPRYLIKTRGQQVTLSCSPISGHRSVSWYQQTPGQGLQFLFEYFSETQRNKGNFPGRFSGRQFSNSRSEMNVSTLELGDSALYLCVSTQGDVQYFGPGTRLTVT.

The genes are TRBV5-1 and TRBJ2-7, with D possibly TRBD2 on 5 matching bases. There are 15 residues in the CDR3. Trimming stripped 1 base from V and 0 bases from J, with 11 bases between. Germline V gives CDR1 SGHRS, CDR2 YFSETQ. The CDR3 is CASSLRVSGSYEQYF. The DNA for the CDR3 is TGCGCCAGCAGCTTGAGGGTAAGCGGCTCCTACGAGCAGTACTTC.

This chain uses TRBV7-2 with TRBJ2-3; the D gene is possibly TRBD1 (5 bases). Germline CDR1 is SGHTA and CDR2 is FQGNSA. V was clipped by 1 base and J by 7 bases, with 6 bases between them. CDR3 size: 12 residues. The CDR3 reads CASSLGTYTQYF. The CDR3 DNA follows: TGTGCCAGCAGCTTAGGGACATATACGCAGTATTTT.

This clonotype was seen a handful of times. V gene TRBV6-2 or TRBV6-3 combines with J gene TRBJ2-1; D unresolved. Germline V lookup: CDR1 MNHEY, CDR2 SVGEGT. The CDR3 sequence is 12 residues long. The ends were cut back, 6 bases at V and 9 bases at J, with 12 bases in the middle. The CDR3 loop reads CASSAFRGEQFF. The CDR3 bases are TGTGCCAGCAGCGCTTTTCGTGGTGAGCAGTTCTTC.

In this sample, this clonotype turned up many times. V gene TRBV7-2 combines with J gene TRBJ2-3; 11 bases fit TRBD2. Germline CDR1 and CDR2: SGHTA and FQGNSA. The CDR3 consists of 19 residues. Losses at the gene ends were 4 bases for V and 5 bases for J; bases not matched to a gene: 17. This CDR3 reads CASSSQGPPSGRIRDTQYF. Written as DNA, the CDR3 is TGTGCCAGCAGCTCACAGGGACCGCCTAGCGGGAGGATCCGAGATACGCAGTATTTT.

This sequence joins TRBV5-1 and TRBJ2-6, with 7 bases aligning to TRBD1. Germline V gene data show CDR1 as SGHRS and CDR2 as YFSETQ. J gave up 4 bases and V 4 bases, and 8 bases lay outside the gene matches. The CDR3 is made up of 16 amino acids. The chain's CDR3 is CASSTPTGSGANVLTF. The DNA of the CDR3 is TGCGCCAGCAGCACCCCGACAGGGTCAGGGGCCAACGTCCTGACTTTC.

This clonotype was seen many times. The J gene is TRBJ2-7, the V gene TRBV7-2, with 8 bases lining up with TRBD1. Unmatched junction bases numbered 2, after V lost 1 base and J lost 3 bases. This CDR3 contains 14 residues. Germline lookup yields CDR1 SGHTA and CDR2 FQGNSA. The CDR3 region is CASSLGTGLYEQYF. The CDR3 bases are TGTGCCAGCAGCTTAGGGACAGGGCTCTACGAGCAGTACTTC.

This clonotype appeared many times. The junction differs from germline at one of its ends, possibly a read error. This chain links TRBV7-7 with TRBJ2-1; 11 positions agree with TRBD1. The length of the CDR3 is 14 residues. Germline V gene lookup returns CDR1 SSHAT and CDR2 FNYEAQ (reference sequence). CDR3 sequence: CASSSRTGGDEQFF. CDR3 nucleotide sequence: TGTGCTAGCAGCTCCCGGACAGGGGGCGATGAGCAGTTCTTC.

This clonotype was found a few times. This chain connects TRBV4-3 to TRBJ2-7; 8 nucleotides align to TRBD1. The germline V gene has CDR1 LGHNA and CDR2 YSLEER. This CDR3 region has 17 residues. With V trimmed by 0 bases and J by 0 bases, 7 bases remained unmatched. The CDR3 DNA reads TGCGCCAGCAGCCAAGATACAGCAGGGGGCCACTCCTACGAGCAGTACTTC. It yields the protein CASSQDTAGGHSYEQYF.

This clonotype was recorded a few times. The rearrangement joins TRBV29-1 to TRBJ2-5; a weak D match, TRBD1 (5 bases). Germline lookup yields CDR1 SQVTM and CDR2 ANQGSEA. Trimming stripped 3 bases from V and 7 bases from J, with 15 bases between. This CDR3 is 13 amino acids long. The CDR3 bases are TGCAGCGTTGATACGACAGCCGGACGGACCCAGTACTTC. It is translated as CSVDTTAGRTQYF.

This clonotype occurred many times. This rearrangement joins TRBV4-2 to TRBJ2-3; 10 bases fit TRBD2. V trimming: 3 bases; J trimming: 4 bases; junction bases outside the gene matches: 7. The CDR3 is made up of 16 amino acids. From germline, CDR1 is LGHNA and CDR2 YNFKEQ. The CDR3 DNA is TGTGCCAGCAGCCAGGCGGGAGCGGGGGGGCCAGATACGCAGTATTTT. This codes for CASSQAGAGGPDTQYF.

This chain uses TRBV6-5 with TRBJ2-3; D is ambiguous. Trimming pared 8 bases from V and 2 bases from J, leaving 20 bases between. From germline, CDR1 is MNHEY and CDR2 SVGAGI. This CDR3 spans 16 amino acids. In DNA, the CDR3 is TGTGCCAGCGCATCGCACCTGTCCGATCCCACAGATACGCAGTATTTT. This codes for CASASHLSDPTDTQYF.

The CDR3: CASSRAQGSPNEKLFF. The CDR3 DNA sequence: TGTGCCAGCAGTCGGGCTCAGGGCAGCCCGAATGAAAAACTGTTTTTT. This rearrangement joins TRBV6-6 to TRBJ1-4; D may be TRBD1 (5 bases). CDR3 length: 16 amino acids. Per the germline V gene, CDR1 is MNHNY and CDR2 is SVGAGI (reference sequence). V lost 5 bases, J lost 5 bases, and 18 bases lay in between.

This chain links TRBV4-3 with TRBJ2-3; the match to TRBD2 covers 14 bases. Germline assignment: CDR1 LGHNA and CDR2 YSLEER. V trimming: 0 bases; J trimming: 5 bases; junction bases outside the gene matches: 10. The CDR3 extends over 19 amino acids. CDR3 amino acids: CASSQDWARLAGGVDTQYF. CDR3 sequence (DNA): TGCGCCAGCAGCCAAGATTGGGCGAGACTAGCGGGAGGGGTAGATACGCAGTATTTT.

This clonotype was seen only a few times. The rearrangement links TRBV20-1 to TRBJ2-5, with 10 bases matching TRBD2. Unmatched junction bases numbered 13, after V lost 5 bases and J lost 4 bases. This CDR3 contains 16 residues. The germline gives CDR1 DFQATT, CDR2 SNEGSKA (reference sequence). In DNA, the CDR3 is TGCAGTGCTGGGGTAGCGGGAGGCCATAGTGCAGAGACCCAGTACTTC. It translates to CSAGVAGGHSAETQYF.

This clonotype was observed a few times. The CDR3 loop is CASSLMGGDTYEQYF. As DNA, the CDR3 is TGTGCCAGCAGCTTAATGGGCGGGGACACCTACGAGCAGTACTTC. V and J are TRBV11-2 and TRBJ2-7; D assignment may be TRBD1 or TRBD2 (6 bases each). The germline CDR1 and CDR2 sequences are SGHAT and FQNNGV. V lost 2 bases and J 2 bases, leaving 13 bases between the germline ends. There are 15 residues in the CDR3.

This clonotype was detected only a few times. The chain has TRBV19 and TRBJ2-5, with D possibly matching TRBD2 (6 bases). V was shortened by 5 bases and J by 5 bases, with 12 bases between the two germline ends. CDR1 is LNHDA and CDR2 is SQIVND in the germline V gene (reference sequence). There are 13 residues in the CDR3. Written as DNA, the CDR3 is TGTGCCAGTAGTCCGGACGGAGGGGAGACCCAGTACTTC. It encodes CASSPDGGETQYF.